The present TCR beta chain was sequenced within a study of regulatory T cells in long-lasting Graves disease. Findings of the study overall: Persistent disease exhibited a predilection for TRBV28, TRBJ1-2 and TRBJ2-5. Newly diagnosed Graves' patients exceeded persistent ones in TCR diversity.

The CDR3 loop spans 15 amino acids. Deletions cut 2 bases from V and 3 bases from J, with 13 bases between. Germline V gene lookup returns CDR1 SGHAT and CDR2 FQNNGV. With iRepertoire HTBI primers and Arm-PCR of CDR3 regions, TCR beta libraries were built. TCRdb re-called the multiplex PCR reads with MiXCR, one entry per CDR3 protein. The sample consists of over 650,000 distinct CDR3 sequences, 30% of them appearing once. This clonotype was seen a handful of times. What it binds is not known. Time point denoted: persistent/refractory GD, antithyroid drugs over 5 years with positive TRAb. After RNA was extracted from PBMCs, the TCR library was made from it.

Sequencing used peripheral blood mononuclear cells (PBMCs), obtained when the disease was refractory, from a patient treated with antithyroid drugs. The clonotype was recovered from a female donor with Graves disease. This rearrangement joins TRBV11-2 to TRBJ1-1, with D uncertain. The CDR3 reads CASSLIPSVDTEAFF. The CDR3 DNA sequence: TGTGCCAGCAGCTTAATCCCCTCAGTGGACACTGAAGCTTTCTTT.